The 6 T cell receptor beta chains below all came from one sample that was sequenced in a study of OX40 agonist ivuxolimab in advanced cancers. This table comes from immunoSEQ multiplex PCR, and its TCRdb copy is limited to in-frame clones, with some not included. The data show 96,000 or so clones, about 92% seen once. Sequences were derived from CD4+ or CD8+ T cells sorted from blood, sampled in a trial of the OX40 agonist ivuxolimab. Receptors originate from an adult with an advanced solid tumor such as melanoma, head and neck, liver or kidney cancer.

This chain links TRBV5-1 with TRBJ2-3; D unclear. Trimming cost V 1 base and J 3 bases, with 12 bases left between them. CDR3 length equals 15 residues. The germline V gene has CDR1 SGHRS and CDR2 YFSETQ. The CDR3 nucleotides are TGCGCCAGCAGCTTGATTGGGAAAGTTACAGATACGCAGTATTTT. Its protein product is CASSLIGKVTDTQYF.

V usage is TRBV25-1 and J usage is TRBJ1-3; D unresolved. Germline-derived CDR1 and CDR2 are MGHDK and SYGVNS. CDR3 length equals 18 residues. The germline V and J ends were trimmed by 2 bases and 0 bases, with 17 bases remaining between them. CDR3: CASSEIGRFKCSGNTIYF. DNA of the CDR3: TGTGCCAGCAGTGAAATTGGTCGGTTTAAGTGCTCTGGAAACACCATATATTTT. Full variable domain (missing parts from reference TRBV25-1 and TRBJ1-3): EADIYQTPRYLVIGTGKKITLECSQTMGHDKMYWYQQDPGMELHLIHYSYGVNSTEKGDLSSESTVSRIRTEHFPLTLESARPSHTSQYLCASSEIGRFKCSGNTIYFGEGSWLTVV.

V usage is TRBV14 and J usage is TRBJ2-7; no reliable D call. Trimming left V 0 bases short and J 7 bases short, with 13 bases between. CDR3 length: 14 amino acids. Germline CDR1 reads SGHDN; CDR2 reads FVKESK. For the CDR3, the DNA is TGTGCCAGCAGCCAAGATCTGGTCCGCCAGGAGCAGTACTTC. It translates to CASSQDLVRQEQYF.

V is TRBV11-2 and J is TRBJ1-1; no clear D gene. CDR3 length equals 13 residues. The V end lost 1 base, the J end lost 8 bases, and 11 bases lay between the germline ends. Germline V gene data show CDR1 as SGHAT and CDR2 as FQNNGV. CDR3 loop: CASSLAGTHEAFF. The CDR3 DNA is TGTGCCAGCAGCTTAGCAGGAACCCACGAAGCTTTCTTT.

The chain uses TRBV5-1 and TRBJ2-5, with 14 bases matching TRBD2. Gene TRBJ2-7 matches the end of the DNA better, so the J call may be wrong. CDR1 is SGHRS and CDR2 is YFSETQ in the germline V gene. The CDR3 is 16 amino acids. The CDR3 spells CASSRGLAGGSYEQYF. CDR3 DNA sequence: TGCGCCAGCAGCCGTGGACTAGCGGGAGGTTCCTACGAGCAGTACTTC.

The sample holds a few counts of this clone. This sequence joins TRBV2 and TRBJ1-5; D unclear. Germline V CDR1 and CDR2: SNHLY, FYNNEI. V was shortened by 3 bases and J by 1 base, with 1 base between the two germline ends. This CDR3 spans 12 amino acids. The CDR3 nucleotides read TGTGCCAGCAGTGACAGCAATCAGCCCCAGCATTTT. Encoded protein: CASSDSNQPQHF.